This entry features one T cell receptor (beta chain) sequence. Its antigen is undetermined. PCR was performed using 60 Vbeta and 13 Jbeta primers. Assay: immunoSEQ multiplex PCR; the TCRdb copy retains only in-frame clones and omits some. This sample carries more than 150,000 clones, more than 65% of them seen once, and the ten largest clones take around 4%. The record originates from a study of cytomegalovirus exposure and HLA in healthy donors. The J segment lost 15 bases and the V segment lost 1 base, leaving 9 bases of the junction unmatched. Germline CDR1 reads MNHNS; CDR2 reads SASEGT. The length of the CDR3 is 15 residues. Study-level findings and limits: Fewer N-insertions than the roughly 670-donor mean were reportedly shown by an Asian-associated ancestry cluster in a later analysis.

The chain joins TRBV6-1 to TRBJ2-1, with 13 bases matching TRBD2. Specimen: PBMCs. This clonotype was sampled from a man aged 50-59 years in good health and CMV-seronegative. CDR3 residues: CASSEGTSGGRSTFF. The DNA for the CDR3 is TGTGCCAGCAGTGAAGGGACTAGCGGGGGCCGTTCGACGTTCTTC.